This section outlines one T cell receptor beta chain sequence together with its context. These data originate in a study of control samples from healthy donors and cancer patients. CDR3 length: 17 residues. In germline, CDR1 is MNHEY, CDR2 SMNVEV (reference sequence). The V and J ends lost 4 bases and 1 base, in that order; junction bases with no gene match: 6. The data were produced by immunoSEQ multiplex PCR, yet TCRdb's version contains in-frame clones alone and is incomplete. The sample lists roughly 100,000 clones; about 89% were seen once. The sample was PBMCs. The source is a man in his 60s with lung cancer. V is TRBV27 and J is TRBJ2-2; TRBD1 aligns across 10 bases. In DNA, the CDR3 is TGTGCCAGCAGTTCTCGGGACAGGGGATTGAACACCGGGGAGCTGTTTTTT. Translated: CASSSRDRGLNTGELFF.